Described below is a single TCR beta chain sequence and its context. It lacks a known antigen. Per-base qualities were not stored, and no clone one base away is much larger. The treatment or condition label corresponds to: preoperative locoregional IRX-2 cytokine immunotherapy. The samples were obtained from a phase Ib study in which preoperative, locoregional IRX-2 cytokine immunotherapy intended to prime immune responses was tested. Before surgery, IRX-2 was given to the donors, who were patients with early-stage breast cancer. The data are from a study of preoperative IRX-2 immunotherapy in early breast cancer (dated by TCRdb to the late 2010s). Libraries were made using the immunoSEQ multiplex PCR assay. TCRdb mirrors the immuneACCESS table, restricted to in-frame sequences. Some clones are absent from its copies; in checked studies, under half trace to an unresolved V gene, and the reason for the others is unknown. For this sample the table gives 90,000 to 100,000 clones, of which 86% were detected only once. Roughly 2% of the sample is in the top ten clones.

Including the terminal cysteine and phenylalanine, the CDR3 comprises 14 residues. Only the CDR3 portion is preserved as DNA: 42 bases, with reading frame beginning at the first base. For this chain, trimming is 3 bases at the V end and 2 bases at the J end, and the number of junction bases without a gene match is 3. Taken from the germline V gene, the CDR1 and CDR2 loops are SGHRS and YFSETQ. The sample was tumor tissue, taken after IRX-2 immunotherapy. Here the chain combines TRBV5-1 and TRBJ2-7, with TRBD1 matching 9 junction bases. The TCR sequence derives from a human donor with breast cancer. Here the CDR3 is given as CASSSDRGTYEQYF. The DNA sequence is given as TGCGCCAGCAGCTCCGACAGGGGGACCTACGAGCAGTACTTC.